This T cell receptor (beta chain) was observed in a study of monozygotic twins with inflammatory bowel disease. Whole-study findings and limits: IBD patients, compared with healthy twins, shared fewer clonotypes with others (especially with disease activity).

TCRdb reworked the 5' RACE reads into one entry per CDR3 protein, no DNA. The table lists approximately 400,000 distinct CDR3 sequences, with 2% to 3% in the top ten. Germline CDR1 is SGHRS and CDR2 is YFSETQ. This CDR3 comprises 16 residues. Regarding this clonotype: What it recognizes is unknown.

Sequenced sample: blood. The J gene is TRBJ2-7, the V gene TRBV5-1; there is no DNA to check the TCRdb D call of TRBD1. This TCR derives from a human donor with ulcerative colitis or Crohn's disease, or a healthy co-twin of an affected twin (not recorded which). CDR3 protein: CASSLVATRRHYEQYF. Filled out from reference TRBV5-1 and TRBJ2-7, the complete variable domain reads KAGVTQTPRYLIKTRGQQVTLSCSPISGHRSVSWYQQTPGQGLQFLFEYFSETQRNKGNFPGRFSGRQFSNSRSEMNVSTLELGDSALYLCASSLVATRRHYEQYFGPGTRLTVT.